This TCR beta chain was sequenced in a study of shared clonotypes between healthy human individuals. The investigators split CD4+ cells into a CD45RA+ naive subset and a CD45RA-negative memory subset. Overall study results and limits: Generation probabilities of non-shared clonotypes were lower (relative to those shared by all four donors). Inspection by rarefaction showed sorted-subset sequencing to be incomplete despite large depth.

Assay used: immunoSEQ multiplex PCR; TCRdb lists only in-frame clones, some missing. The sample shows roughly 2.4 million clones, approximately 95% of them seen only once. The CDR3 is 14 residues long. V lost 4 bases and J 0 bases, leaving 8 bases between the germline ends. Germline CDR1 SGDLS, CDR2 YYNGEE. As to this clone: Its target is not known. This sample includes further DNA sequences coding for the same CDR3.

This TCR was sampled from a man aged 18 to 29 in good health. This chain uses TRBV9 with TRBJ1-3; D is uncertain. Sequencing was carried out using naive CD4+ T cells sorted from blood. As to subset: CD45RA+ positively selected. CDR3 loop: CASSPTVSGNTIYF. CDR3 nucleotide sequence: TGTGCCAGCAGCCCAACAGTCTCTGGAAACACCATATATTTT. The full variable domain, in which reference TRBV9 and TRBJ1-3 provide the parts outside the CDR3, is DSGVTQTPKHLITATGQRVTLRCSPRSGDLSVYWYQQSLDQGLQFLIQYYNGEERAKGNILERFSAQQFPDLHSELNLSSLELGDSALYFCASSPTVSGNTIYFGEGSWLTVV.